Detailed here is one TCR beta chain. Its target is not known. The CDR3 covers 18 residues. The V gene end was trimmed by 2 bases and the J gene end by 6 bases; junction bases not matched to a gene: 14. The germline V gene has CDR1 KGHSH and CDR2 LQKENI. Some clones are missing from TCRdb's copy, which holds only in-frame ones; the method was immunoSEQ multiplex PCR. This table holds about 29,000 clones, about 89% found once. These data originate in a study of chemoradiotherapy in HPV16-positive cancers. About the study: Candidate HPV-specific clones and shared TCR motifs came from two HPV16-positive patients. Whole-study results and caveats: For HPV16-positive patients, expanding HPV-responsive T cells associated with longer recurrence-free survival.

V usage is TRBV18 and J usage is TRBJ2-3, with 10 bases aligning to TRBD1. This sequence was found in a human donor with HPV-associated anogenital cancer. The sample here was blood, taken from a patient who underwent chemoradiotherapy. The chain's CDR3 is CASSPTWTGGYAGDTQYF. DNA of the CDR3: TGTGCCAGCTCACCAACTTGGACAGGGGGGTACGCCGGGGATACGCAGTATTTT.